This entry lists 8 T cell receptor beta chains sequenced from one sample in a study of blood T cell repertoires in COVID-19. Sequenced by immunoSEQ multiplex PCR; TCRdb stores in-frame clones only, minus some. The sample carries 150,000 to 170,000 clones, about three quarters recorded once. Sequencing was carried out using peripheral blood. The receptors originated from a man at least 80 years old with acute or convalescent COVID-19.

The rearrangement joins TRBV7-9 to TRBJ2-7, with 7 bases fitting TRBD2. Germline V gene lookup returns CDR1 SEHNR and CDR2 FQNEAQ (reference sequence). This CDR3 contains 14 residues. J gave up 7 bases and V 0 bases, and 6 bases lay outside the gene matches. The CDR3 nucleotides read TGTGCCAGCAGCTTAGCGCGGGGGAGAGAAGAGCAGTACGTC. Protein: CASSLARGREEQYV.

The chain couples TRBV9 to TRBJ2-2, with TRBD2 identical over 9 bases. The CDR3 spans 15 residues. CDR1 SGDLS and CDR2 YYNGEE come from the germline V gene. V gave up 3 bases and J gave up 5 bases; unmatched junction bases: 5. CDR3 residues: CASSEGTSSTGELFF. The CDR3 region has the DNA TGTGCCAGCAGCGAGGGGACTAGCTCAACCGGGGAGCTGTTTTTT.

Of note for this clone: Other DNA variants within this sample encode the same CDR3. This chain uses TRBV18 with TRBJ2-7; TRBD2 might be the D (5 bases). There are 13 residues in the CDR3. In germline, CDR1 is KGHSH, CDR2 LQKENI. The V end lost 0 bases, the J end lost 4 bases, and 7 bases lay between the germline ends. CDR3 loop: CASSPPGSYEQYF. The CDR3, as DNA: TGTGCCAGCTCACCACCGGGGAGTTACGAGCAGTACTTC. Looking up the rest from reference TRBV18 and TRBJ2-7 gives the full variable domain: NAGVMQNPRHLVRRRGQEARLRCSPMKGHSHVYWYRQLPEEGLKFMVYLQKENIIDESGMPKERFSAEFPKEGPSILRIQQVVRGDSAAYFCASSPPGSYEQYFGPGTRLTVT.

The CDR3 DNA sequence: TGTGCCAGCAGCTTTCAGCGGGGGGGCATTAGGAATGAGCAGTTCTTC. It is translated as CASSFQRGGIRNEQFF. V is TRBV7-9 and J is TRBJ2-1; 10 nucleotides line up with TRBD2. This CDR3 region has 16 residues. Germline V gene data show CDR1 as SEHNR and CDR2 as FQNEAQ (reference sequence). V gave up 3 bases and J gave up 7 bases; unmatched junction bases: 9.

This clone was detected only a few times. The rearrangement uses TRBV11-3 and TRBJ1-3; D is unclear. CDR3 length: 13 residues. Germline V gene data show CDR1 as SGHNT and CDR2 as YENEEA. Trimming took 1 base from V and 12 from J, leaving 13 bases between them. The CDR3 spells CASSLGRERRIYF. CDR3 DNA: TGTGCCAGCAGCTTAGGTCGGGAGCGCCGCATATATTTT.

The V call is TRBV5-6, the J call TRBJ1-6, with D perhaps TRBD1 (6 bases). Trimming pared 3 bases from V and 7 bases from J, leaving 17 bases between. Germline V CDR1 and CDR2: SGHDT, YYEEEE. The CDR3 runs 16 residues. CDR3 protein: CASSYKPWTVNSPLHF. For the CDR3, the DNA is TGTGCCAGCAGCTATAAACCTTGGACAGTCAATTCACCCCTCCACTTT. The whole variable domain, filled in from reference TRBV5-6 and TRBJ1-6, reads DAGVTQSPTHLIKTRGQQVTLRCSPKSGHDTVSWYQQALGQGPQFIFQYYEEEERQRGNFPDRFSGHQFPNYSSELNVNALLLGDSALYLCASSYKPWTVNSPLHFGNGTRLTVT.

The CDR3 sequence is CASSVMGGLPDTQYF. The CDR3 DNA reads TGTGCCAGCAGCGTCATGGGGGGGCTACCTGATACGCAGTATTTT. The chain recombines TRBV5-6 with TRBJ2-3; a possible D gene is TRBD2 (7 bases). V shed 4 bases and J shed 6 bases, with 18 bases lying between them. Germline V lookup: CDR1 SGHDT, CDR2 YYEEEE. This CDR3 region has 15 residues.

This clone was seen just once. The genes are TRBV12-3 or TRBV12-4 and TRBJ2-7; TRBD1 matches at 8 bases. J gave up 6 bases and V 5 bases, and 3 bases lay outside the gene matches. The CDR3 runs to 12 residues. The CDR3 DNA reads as TGTGCCAGCAGTGGACAGGGAGTCGAGCAGTACGTC. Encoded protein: CASSGQGVEQYV.